Each of the 24 T cell receptor beta chains below was sequenced from the same sample in a study of shared clonotypes between healthy human individuals. The naive CD8 fraction comprised CD45RO-negative cells positively selected for CCR7 and excluded terminally differentiated effector memory CD45RA+ cells. This table comes from immunoSEQ multiplex PCR, and its TCRdb copy is limited to in-frame clones, with some not included. The top ten hold 0.25% to 0.35% of the sample, which has under 600,000 clones, 98% seen once. Sequenced material: naive CD8+ T cells sorted from blood. These receptors were obtained from a man aged 25 to 40 in good health.

J is TRBJ2-2 and V is TRBV27, with 11 bases identical to TRBD2. The CDR3 spans 16 residues. Unmatched junction bases numbered 7, after V lost 3 bases and J lost 7 bases. Per germline, CDR1 MNHEY and CDR2 SMNVEV (reference sequence). CDR3 in DNA: TGTGCCAGCAGTTTCGTACTAGCGGGAGAGCACGGGGAGCTGTTTTTT. Its translation: CASSFVLAGEHGELFF.

This chain links TRBV7-8 with TRBJ2-1; 10 bases align to TRBD2. The V gene's germline CDR1 is SGHVS and CDR2 FQNEAQ. The CDR3 has 14 residues. After removal of 5 bases from V and 7 bases from J, the junction contained 5 bases not matched to a gene. The CDR3 sequence: CASSPSTSGNEQFF. The CDR3 DNA follows: TGTGCCAGCAGCCCGTCGACTAGCGGGAATGAGCAGTTCTTC. Together with reference TRBV7-8 and TRBJ2-1, the CDR3 gives the full variable domain: GAGVSQSPRYKVAKRGQDVALRCDPISGHVSLFWYQQALGQGPEFLTYFQNEAQLDKSGLPSDRFFAERPEGSVSTLKIQRTQQEDSAVYLCASSPSTSGNEQFFGPGTRLTVL.

The rearrangement joins TRBV27 to TRBJ2-3; tentatively, D is TRBD1 (6 bases). The germline V and J ends were trimmed by 6 bases and 0 bases, with 13 bases remaining between them. There are 15 residues in the CDR3. Germline CDR1 is MNHEY and CDR2 is SMNVEV (reference sequence). CDR3 coding DNA: TGTGCCAGCAGGACAGGATTATCTAGCACAGATACGCAGTATTTT. Protein sequence: CASRTGLSSTDTQYF.

This chain connects TRBV15 to TRBJ1-1; D call uncertain. Trimming shortened V by 3 bases and J by 8 bases, and 10 bases separated the two germline ends. The CDR3 loop spans 12 amino acids. Germline loops: CDR1 LNHNV, CDR2 YYDKDF (reference sequence). The CDR3 region has the DNA TGTGCCACCAGCAGTAGGGTGACGGAAGCTTTCTTT. Its translation: CATSSRVTEAFF.

This rearrangement joins TRBV19 to TRBJ1-1, with 8 nucleotides matching TRBD1. Germline V gene lookup returns CDR1 LNHDA and CDR2 SQIVND (reference sequence). The CDR3 runs 13 residues. Germline trimming cut 8 bases from V and 4 bases from J; bases unmatched to any gene: 6. CDR3 coding DNA: TGTGCCAGTCACAGGGGGGGAAGCACTGAAGCTTTCTTT. This gives the protein CASHRGGSTEAFF. The full variable domain, with the rest looked up from reference TRBV19 and TRBJ1-1, is DGGITQSPKYLFRKEGQNVTLSCEQNLNHDAMYWYRQDPGQGLRLIYYSQIVNDFQKGDIAEGYSVSREKKESFPLTVTSAQKNPTAFYLCASHRGGSTEAFFGQGTRLTVV.

This chain links TRBV7-3 with TRBJ1-1; 7 bases match TRBD1. With 4 bases clipped from V and 4 bases from J, the junction kept 9 bases outside the gene matches. The CDR3 loop spans 15 amino acids. Germline loops: CDR1 SGHTA, CDR2 FQGTGA. CDR3: CASSSGGGGVTEAFF. As DNA, the CDR3 is TGTGCCAGCAGCTCCGGAGGGGGCGGGGTCACTGAAGCTTTCTTT.

The chain couples TRBV15 to TRBJ1-2; D perhaps matches TRBD1 (6 bases). V was cut by 5 bases and J by 4 bases, with 17 bases left in between. Germline CDR1 is LNHNV and CDR2 is YYDKDF (reference sequence). This CDR3 is 15 amino acids long. The CDR3 spells CATSPRTVFVYGYTF. CDR3 nucleotide sequence: TGTGCCACCAGCCCCCGGACAGTTTTCGTCTATGGCTACACCTTC.

The V gene is TRBV4-1, the J gene TRBJ2-7, with D unclear. The CDR3 spans 15 residues. Germline CDR1 reads MGHRA; CDR2 reads YSYEKL. V was pared by 5 bases and J by 7 bases, with 21 bases between. The CDR3 sequence is CASSSRATIPGEQYF. The CDR3 region has the DNA TGCGCCAGCAGCTCCCGGGCTACAATACCGGGTGAGCAGTACTTC.

The J gene is TRBJ2-5, the V gene TRBV5-1, with D perhaps given as TRBD1 or TRBD2 (5 bases each). The ends were cut back, 2 bases at V and 2 bases at J, with 13 bases in the middle. In germline, CDR1 is SGHRS, CDR2 YFSETQ. The CDR3 loop spans 15 amino acids. The CDR3 sequence: CASSFSPGPQETQYF. The DNA of the CDR3 is TGCGCCAGCAGCTTCAGTCCGGGGCCACAAGAGACCCAGTACTTC. Together with reference TRBV5-1 and TRBJ2-5, the CDR3 gives the full variable domain: KAGVTQTPRYLIKTRGQQVTLSCSPISGHRSVSWYQQTPGQGLQFLFEYFSETQRNKGNFPGRFSGRQFSNSRSEMNVSTLELGDSALYLCASSFSPGPQETQYFGPGTRLLVL.

This CDR3 reads CASSPGLAINTGELFF. The CDR3 bases are TGTGCCAGCAGTCCAGGACTAGCGATTAACACCGGGGAGCTGTTTTTT. The chain couples TRBV27 to TRBJ2-2; TRBD2 matches at 9 bases. The junction had 6 bases not matched to a gene; V was cut back by 5 bases and J by 2 bases. The length of the CDR3 is 16 residues. Germline V gene lookup returns CDR1 MNHEY and CDR2 SMNVEV (reference sequence).

This chain links TRBV28 with TRBJ1-5; TRBD1 matches at 7 bases. The CDR3 has 19 amino acids. CDR1 is MDHEN and CDR2 is SYDVKM in the germline V gene. Trimming removed 10 bases from V and 0 bases from J; junction bases left unmatched: 21. The CDR3 here is CATILRNFDRDISNQPQHF. CDR3 nucleotide sequence: TGTGCCACTATCCTTCGGAACTTCGACAGGGATATTAGCAATCAGCCCCAGCATTTT.

This chain connects TRBV27 to TRBJ2-3; D may be TRBD1 (5 bases). V lost 3 bases and J 3 bases, leaving 10 bases between the germline ends. The germline V gene encodes CDR1 MNHEY and CDR2 SMNVEV (reference sequence). This CDR3 has 14 amino acids. The CDR3 DNA follows: TGTGCCAGCAGTTTTAGTCAGGGAACAGATACGCAGTATTTT. Translating gives CASSFSQGTDTQYF.

V is TRBV28 and J is TRBJ2-7; 10 bases align to TRBD2. CDR3 length equals 16 residues. The germline V gene encodes CDR1 MDHEN and CDR2 SYDVKM. The ends lost 9 bases at V and 4 bases at J; junction bases unmatched: 15. This chain's CDR3 is CASSSGRAPYYYEQYF. The CDR3 nucleotides are TGTGCCAGTTCTAGCGGGAGAGCCCCCTACTATTACGAGCAGTACTTC.

V and J are TRBV27 and TRBJ2-5, with D unresolved. Germline assignment: CDR1 MNHEY and CDR2 SMNVEV (reference sequence). The length of the CDR3 is 12 residues. V was trimmed by 5 bases and J by 4 bases, leaving 8 bases between them. CDR3 loop: CASSPLTETQYF. CDR3 sequence (DNA): TGTGCCAGCAGTCCCTTAACAGAGACCCAGTACTTC.

V and J are TRBV9 and TRBJ2-3; D tentatively reads TRBD1 or TRBD2 (5 bases each). Trimming removed 6 bases from V and 2 bases from J, with 10 bases in between. CDR3 length: 13 amino acids. Germline loops: CDR1 SGDLS, CDR2 YYNGEE. The CDR3 here is CASKRDLTDTQYF. The CDR3, as DNA: TGTGCCAGCAAGAGGGACCTCACAGATACGCAGTATTTT.

This sequence joins TRBV28 and TRBJ1-2, with 9 nucleotides matching TRBD1. The CDR3 runs to 14 residues. CDR1 and CDR2 (germline): MDHEN, SYDVKM. The V gene end was trimmed by 5 bases and the J gene end by 7 bases; junction bases not matched to a gene: 8. Here the CDR3 reads CASSPIGQGSGYTF. DNA for the CDR3: TGTGCCAGCAGTCCCATCGGACAGGGGAGTGGCTACACCTTC.

The gene calls are TRBV4-3 and TRBJ2-1, with 7 bases lining up with TRBD2. Per germline, CDR1 LGHNA and CDR2 YSLEER. This CDR3 contains 17 residues. The J segment lost 0 bases and the V segment lost 3 bases, leaving 8 bases of the junction unmatched. The CDR3 DNA reads TGCGCCAGCAGCCAGGCACTAGCGACGAGCTCCTACAATGAGCAGTTCTTC. The encoded protein is CASSQALATSSYNEQFF.

The chain couples TRBV5-4 to TRBJ2-3; 9 bases are shared with TRBD2. The CDR3 has 15 residues. Germline V gives CDR1 SGHNT, CDR2 YYREEE (reference sequence). V gave up 4 bases and J gave up 1 base; unmatched junction bases: 4. The CDR3 sequence is CASSEGLAGTDTQYF. In DNA form, the CDR3 reads TGTGCCAGCAGCGAGGGACTAGCAGGCACAGATACGCAGTATTTT.

The chain couples TRBV9 to TRBJ2-3; 11 nucleotides align to TRBD2. From germline, CDR1 is SGDLS and CDR2 YYNGEE. V lost 5 bases and J lost 6; bases outside the gene matches: 11. This CDR3 region has 16 residues. The CDR3 region has the DNA TGTGCCAGCAGTCGACCTCTAGCGGGAGGACCCGATACGCAGTATTTT. It yields the protein CASSRPLAGGPDTQYF.

This clone was counted once. The V and J genes are TRBV7-9 and TRBJ1-4; 7 nucleotides agree with TRBD1. Germline CDR1 and CDR2: SEHNR and FQNEAQ (reference sequence). This CDR3 spans 15 amino acids. V trimming: 5 bases; J trimming: 4 bases; junction bases outside the gene matches: 7. DNA for the CDR3: TGTGCCAGCAGCCCCGAAGGACAGGTTAATGAAAAACTGTTTTTT. It specifies CASSPEGQVNEKLFF. The full variable domain, rest sourced from reference TRBV7-9 and TRBJ1-4, is DTGVSQNPRHKITKRGQNVTFRCDPISEHNRLYWYRQTLGQGPEFLTYFQNEAQLEKSRLLSDRFSAERPKGSFSTLEIQRTEQGDSAMYLCASSPEGQVNEKLFFGSGTQLSVL.

J is TRBJ1-5 and V is TRBV7-8; D ambiguous. V lost 3 bases and J 3 bases, leaving 15 bases between the germline ends. The CDR3 runs to 16 residues. Germline loops: CDR1 SGHVS, CDR2 FQNEAQ. The CDR3 DNA reads as TGTGCCAGCAGCTTCGCTTGGGGAACAGACAATCAGCCCCAGCATTTT. It yields the protein CASSFAWGTDNQPQHF.

The chain has TRBV14 and TRBJ2-7; 10 positions agree with TRBD1. Trimming at V came to 2 bases and at J to 5 bases, leaving 6 bases not matched to a gene. Germline lookup yields CDR1 SGHDN and CDR2 FVKESK. This CDR3 contains 15 residues. CDR3 residues: CASSQMGQGIDEQYF. DNA of the CDR3: TGTGCCAGCAGCCAAATGGGACAGGGGATCGACGAGCAGTACTTC.

The chain is built from TRBV7-9 and TRBJ1-1; D uncertain. Germline V CDR1 and CDR2: SEHNR, FQNEAQ (reference sequence). This CDR3 contains 15 residues. V lost 2 bases, J lost 4 bases, and 14 bases lay in between. The CDR3 DNA reads TGTGCCAGCAGCTTATCCTTCGGAGCGTCCACTGAAGCTTTCTTT. It specifies CASSLSFGASTEAFF.

Regarding this clone: The same CDR3 arises from other DNA sequences in this sample as well. The chain recombines TRBV28 with TRBJ2-1; D unclear. The CDR3 contains 15 residues. V shed 2 bases and J shed 0 bases, with 8 bases lying between them. Germline V lookup: CDR1 MDHEN, CDR2 SYDVKM. The CDR3 bases are TGTGCCAGCAGTTTACGAGTGAGCTCCTACAATGAGCAGTTCTTC. This codes for CASSLRVSSYNEQFF.